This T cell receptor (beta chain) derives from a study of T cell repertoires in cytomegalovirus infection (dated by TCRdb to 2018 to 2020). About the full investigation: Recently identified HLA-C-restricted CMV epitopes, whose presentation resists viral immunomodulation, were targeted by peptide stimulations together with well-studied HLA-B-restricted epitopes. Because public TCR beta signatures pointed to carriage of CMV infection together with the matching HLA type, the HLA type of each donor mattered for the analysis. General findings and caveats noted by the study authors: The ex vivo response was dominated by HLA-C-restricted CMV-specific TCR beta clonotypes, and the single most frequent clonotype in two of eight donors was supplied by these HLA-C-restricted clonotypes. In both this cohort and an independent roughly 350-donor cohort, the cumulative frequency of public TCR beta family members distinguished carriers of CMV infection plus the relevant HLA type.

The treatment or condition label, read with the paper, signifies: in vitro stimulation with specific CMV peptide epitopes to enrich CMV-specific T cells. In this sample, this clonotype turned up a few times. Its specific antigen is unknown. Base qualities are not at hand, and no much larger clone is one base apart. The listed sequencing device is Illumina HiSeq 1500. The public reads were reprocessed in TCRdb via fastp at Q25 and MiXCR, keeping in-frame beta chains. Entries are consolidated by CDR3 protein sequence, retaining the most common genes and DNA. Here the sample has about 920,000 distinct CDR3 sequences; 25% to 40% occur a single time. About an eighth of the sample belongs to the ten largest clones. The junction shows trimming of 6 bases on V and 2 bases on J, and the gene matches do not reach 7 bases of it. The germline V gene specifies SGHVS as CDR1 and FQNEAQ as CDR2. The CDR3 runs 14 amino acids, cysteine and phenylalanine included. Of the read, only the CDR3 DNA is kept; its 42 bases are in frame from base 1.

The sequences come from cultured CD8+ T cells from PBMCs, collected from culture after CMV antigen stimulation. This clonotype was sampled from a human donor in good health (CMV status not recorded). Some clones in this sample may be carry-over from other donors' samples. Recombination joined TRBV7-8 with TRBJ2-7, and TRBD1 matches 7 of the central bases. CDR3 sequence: CASSGWTGTYEQYF. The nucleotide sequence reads TGTGCCAGCAGTGGTTGGACAGGAACCTACGAGCAGTACTTC.